This T cell receptor (beta chain) was observed in a study of Ad26.COV2.S vaccination and SARS-CoV-2 variants. Germline CDR1 is MNHEY and CDR2 is SMNVEV (reference sequence). This CDR3 region has 11 residues. Deletions cut 6 bases from V and 7 bases from J, with 7 bases between. In regard to this clone: Its antigen remains unknown.

Clones were sequenced by immunoSEQ multiplex PCR, and TCRdb holds only the in-frame ones, with some missing. This table has some 270,000 clones, 87% appearing once. Specified treatment: around 19 received Ad26.COV2.S at low or high dose, single or two shots; several received placebo; per-sample allocation not given. Sampling was done on day 63 after the first vaccine or placebo injection. Study conclusions and caveats: Greater spike-specific TCR breadth was seen in vaccine recipients than in placebo recipients. Total T cell responses may have been underestimated by the TCR breadth and depth analyses.

This sequence originates from a person aged 18 to 65 who received the Ad26.COV2.S COVID-19 vaccine or a placebo. Sequencing used peripheral blood, obtained in a trial of Ad26.COV2.S vaccine versus placebo. The rearrangement uses TRBV27 and TRBJ2-1; D assignment may be TRBD1 or TRBD2 (5 bases each). CDR3 amino acids: CASSEGNEQFF. The CDR3 region has the DNA TGTGCCAGCAGCGAGGGGAATGAGCAGTTCTTC.